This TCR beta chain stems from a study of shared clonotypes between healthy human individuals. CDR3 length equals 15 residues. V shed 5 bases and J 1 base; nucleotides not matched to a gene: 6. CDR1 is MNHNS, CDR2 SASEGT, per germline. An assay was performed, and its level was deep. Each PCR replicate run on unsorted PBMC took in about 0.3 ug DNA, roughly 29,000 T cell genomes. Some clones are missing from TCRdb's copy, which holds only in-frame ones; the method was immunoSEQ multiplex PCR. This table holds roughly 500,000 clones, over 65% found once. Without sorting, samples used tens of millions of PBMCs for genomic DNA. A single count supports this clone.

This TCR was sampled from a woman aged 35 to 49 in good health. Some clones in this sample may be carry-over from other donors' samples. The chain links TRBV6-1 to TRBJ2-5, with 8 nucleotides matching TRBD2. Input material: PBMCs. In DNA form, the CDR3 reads TGTGCCAGCAGTTTGGATAGCGGGATCCAAGAGACCCAGTACTTC. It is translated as CASSLDSGIQETQYF.